This TCR beta chain was documented in a study of blood T cell repertoires in COVID-19. Study-level information: Samples taken during acute and convalescent COVID-19 were collected in the United States, Italy and Spain. Sources were T cells, B-cell-depleted T cells, or PBMCs; the material itself was cDNA or gDNA.

Per the original methods: Counts of nucleated cells, estimated from reference gene primer amplification, were obtained. Only in-frame clones appear in the TCRdb table, and some are missing; sequencing was by immunoSEQ multiplex PCR. Clone size and the V and J calls come from that table; the DNA yielded D and trimming. Altogether some 180,000 clones are present, roughly 80% being singletons, with the ten largest covering about 8%. Seattle patients were enrolled during active infection and followed longitudinally. The germline V gene encodes CDR1 SGHRS and CDR2 YFSETQ. V gave up 5 bases and J gave up 3 bases, with 20 bases separating them. This CDR3 region has 16 residues.

Sequencing was done on a sample of peripheral blood. This chain uses TRBV5-1 with TRBJ1-2; D call uncertain. The receptor was isolated from a woman aged 55-69 years with COVID-19, enrolled during active disease. The DNA of the CDR3 is TGCGCCAGCAGTACGGTTTACGGAGCGCGTGACTATGGCTACACCTTC. As protein: CASSTVYGARDYGYTF.